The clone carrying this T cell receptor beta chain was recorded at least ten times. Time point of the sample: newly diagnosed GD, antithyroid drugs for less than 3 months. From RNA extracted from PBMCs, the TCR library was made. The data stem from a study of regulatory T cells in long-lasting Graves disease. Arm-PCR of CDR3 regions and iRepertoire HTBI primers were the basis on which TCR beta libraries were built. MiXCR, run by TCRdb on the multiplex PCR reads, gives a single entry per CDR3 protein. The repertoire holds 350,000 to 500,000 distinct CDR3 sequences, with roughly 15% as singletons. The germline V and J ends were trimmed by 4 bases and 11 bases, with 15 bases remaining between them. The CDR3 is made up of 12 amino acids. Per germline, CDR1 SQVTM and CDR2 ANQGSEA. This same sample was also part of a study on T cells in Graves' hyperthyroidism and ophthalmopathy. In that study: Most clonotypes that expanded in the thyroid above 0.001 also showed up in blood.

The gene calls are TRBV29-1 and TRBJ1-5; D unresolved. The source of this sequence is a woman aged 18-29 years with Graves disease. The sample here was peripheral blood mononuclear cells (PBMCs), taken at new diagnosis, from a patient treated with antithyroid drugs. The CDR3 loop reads CSVVIDTYTQHF. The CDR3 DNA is TGCAGCGTTGTGATCGACACTTATACCCAGCATTTT.